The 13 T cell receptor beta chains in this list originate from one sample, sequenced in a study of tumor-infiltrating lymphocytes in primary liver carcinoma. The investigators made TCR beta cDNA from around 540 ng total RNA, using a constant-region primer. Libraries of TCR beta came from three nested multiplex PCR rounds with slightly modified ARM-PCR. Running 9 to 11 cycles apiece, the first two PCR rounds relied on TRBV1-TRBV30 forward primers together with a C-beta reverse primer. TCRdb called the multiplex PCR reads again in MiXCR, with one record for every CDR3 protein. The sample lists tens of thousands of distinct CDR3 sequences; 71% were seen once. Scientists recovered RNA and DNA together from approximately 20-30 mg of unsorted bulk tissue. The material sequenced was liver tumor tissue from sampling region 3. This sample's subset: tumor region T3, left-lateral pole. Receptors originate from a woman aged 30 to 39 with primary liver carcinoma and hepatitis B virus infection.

In DNA form, the CDR3 reads TGCGCCAGCAGCGACACTGCCCTTACAAACGAGCAGTACTTC. Translation gives CASSDTALTNEQYF. The chain links TRBV4-3 to TRBJ2-7; no firm D call. Germline CDR1 LGHNA, CDR2 YSLEER. V lost 5 bases and J 5 bases, leaving 16 bases between the germline ends. This CDR3 comprises 14 residues.

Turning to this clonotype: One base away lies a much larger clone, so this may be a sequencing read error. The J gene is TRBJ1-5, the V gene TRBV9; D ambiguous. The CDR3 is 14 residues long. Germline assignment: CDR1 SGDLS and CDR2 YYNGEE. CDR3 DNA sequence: TGTGCCAGCAGCACTCACAAGGCCCCGAGGCCCCAGCTTTTT. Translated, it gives CASSTHKAPRPQLF.

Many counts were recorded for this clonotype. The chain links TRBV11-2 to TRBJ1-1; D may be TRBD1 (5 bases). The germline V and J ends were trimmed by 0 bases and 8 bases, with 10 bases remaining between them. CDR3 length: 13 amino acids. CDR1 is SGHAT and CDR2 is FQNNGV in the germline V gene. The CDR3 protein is CASSLEWGLEAFF. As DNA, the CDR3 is TGTGCCAGCAGCTTAGAATGGGGCTTGGAAGCTTTCTTT. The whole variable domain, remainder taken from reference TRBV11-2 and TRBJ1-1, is EAGVAQSPRYKIIEKRQSVAFWCNPISGHATLYWYQQILGQGPKLLIQFQNNGVVDDSQLPKDRFSAERLKGVDSTLKIQPAKLEDSAVYLCASSLEWGLEAFFGQGTRLTVV.

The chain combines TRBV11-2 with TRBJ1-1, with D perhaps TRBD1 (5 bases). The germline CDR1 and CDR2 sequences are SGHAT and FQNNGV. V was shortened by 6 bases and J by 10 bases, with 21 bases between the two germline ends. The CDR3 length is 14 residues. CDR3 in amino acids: CASRYTGGRARAFF. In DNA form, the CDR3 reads TGTGCCAGCAGATATACAGGAGGGAGGGCTAGAGCTTTCTTT.

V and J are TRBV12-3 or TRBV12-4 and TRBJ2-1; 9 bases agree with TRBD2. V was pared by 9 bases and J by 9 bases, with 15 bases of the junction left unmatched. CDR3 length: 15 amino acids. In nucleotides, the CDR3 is TGTGCCAGTAGCATGTCCGTGACTAGCGGACTTGAGCAGTTCTTC. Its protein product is CASSMSVTSGLEQFF.

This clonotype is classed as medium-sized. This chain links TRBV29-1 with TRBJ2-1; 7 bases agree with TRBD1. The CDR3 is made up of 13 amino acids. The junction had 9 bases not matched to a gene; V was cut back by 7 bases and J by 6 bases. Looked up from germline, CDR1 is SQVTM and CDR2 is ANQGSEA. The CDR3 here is CSAGRQGTNEQFF. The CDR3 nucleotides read TGCAGCGCCGGAAGACAGGGAACCAATGAGCAGTTCTTC.

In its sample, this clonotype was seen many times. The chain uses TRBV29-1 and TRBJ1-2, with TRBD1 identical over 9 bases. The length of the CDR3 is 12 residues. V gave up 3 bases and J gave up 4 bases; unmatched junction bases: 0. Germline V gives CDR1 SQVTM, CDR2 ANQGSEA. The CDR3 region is CSVEDRGYGYTF. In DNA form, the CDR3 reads TGCAGCGTTGAGGACAGGGGCTATGGCTACACCTTC.

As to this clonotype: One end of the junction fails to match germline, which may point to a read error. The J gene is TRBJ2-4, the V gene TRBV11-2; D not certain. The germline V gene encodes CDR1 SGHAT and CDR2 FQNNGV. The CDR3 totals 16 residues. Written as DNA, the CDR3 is TGCGTCAGCAGTCTCGTATTGGGTCTAGCCAAAAACATTCAGTACTTC. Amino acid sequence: CVSSLVLGLAKNIQYF. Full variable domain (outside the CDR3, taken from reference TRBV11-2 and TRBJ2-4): EAGVAQSPRYKIIEKRQSVAFWCNPISGHATLYWYQQILGQGPKLLIQFQNNGVVDDSQLPKDRFSAERLKGVDSTLKIQPAKLEDSAVYLCVSSLVLGLAKNIQYFGAGTRLSVL.

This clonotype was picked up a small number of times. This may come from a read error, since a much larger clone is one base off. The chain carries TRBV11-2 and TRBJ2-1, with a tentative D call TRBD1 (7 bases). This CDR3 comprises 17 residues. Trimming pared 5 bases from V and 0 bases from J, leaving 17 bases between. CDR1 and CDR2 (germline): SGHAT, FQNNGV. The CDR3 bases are TGTGCCAGCAGCCATACCTACAGGGGAGGCTCCTACAATGAGCAGTTCTTC. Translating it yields CASSHTYRGGSYNEQFF.

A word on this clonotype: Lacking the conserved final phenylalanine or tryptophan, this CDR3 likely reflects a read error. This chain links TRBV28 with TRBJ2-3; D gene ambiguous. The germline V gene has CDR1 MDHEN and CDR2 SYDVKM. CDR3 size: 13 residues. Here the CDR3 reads CVSSFNSADMQYL. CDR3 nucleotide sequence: TGTGTCAGCAGTTTTAACAGCGCTGATATGCAGTATTTA.

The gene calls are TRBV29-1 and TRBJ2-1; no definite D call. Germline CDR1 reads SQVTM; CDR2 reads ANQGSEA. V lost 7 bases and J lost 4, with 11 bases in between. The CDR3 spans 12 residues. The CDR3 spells CSALGNYNEQFF. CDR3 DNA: TGCAGCGCCCTAGGGAATTACAATGAGCAGTTCTTC.

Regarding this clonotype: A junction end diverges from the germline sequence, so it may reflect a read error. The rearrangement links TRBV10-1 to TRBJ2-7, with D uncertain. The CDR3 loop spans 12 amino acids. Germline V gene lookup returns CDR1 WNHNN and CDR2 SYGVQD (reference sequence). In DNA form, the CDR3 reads TGCGCCAGCAATGGAGTATCCCACGAGCAGTATTTC. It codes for CASNGVSHEQYF.

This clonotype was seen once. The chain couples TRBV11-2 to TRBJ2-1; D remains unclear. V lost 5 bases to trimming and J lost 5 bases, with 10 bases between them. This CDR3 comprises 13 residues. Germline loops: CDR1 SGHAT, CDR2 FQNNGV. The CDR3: CASSLKSDNEQFF. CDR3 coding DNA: TGTGCCAGCAGCCTAAAAAGTGACAATGAGCAGTTCTTC.